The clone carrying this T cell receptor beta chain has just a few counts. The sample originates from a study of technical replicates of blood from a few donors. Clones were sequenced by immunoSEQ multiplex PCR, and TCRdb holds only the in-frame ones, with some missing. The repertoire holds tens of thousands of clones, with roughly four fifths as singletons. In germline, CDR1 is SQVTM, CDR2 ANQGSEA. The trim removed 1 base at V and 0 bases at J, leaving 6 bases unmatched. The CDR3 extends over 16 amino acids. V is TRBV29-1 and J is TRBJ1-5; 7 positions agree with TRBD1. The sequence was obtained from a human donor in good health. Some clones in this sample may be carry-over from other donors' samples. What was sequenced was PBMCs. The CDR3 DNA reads TGCAGCGTTGAAGTAAGACAGGGCTATAGCAATCAGCCCCAGCATTTT. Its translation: CSVEVRQGYSNQPQHF.